This is a list of T cell receptor beta chains from one sample in a study of cytomegalovirus exposure and HLA in healthy donors. TCRdb's copy holds only in-frame clones and misses some; the assay was immunoSEQ multiplex PCR. The sample has approximately 120,000 clones; 70% to 90% are singletons. The sequencing input was PBMCs. Receptors were obtained from a woman younger than 35 in good health and CMV-seronegative. Both conserved end residues are part of each CDR3. The order of the fields is V gene, J gene, clone size, D gene, CDR3 DNA, CDR3 protein. The D gene is left open where the match is weak. Expanded clones get a size class; other rows say once, few or many, or leave the size out.

v_call: TRBV6-5; j_call: TRBJ1-5; clone_size: NA; d_call: NA; cdr3_nt: TGTGCCAGCAGCAGGGTTCCCAATCAGCCCCAGCATTTT; cdr3_aa: CASSRVPNQPQHF
v_call: TRBV29-1; j_call: TRBJ1-1; clone_size: NA; d_call: NA; cdr3_nt: TGCAGCGTTGTACCGGCTTCAAAAGGGGAATGGAGGGCTGAAGCTTTCTTT; cdr3_aa: CSVVPASKGEWRAEAFF
v_call: TRBV10-1; j_call: TRBJ2-1; clone_size: NA; d_call: NA; cdr3_nt: TGCGCCAGCAGTAGAGGCGAGGGTGAGCAGTTCTTC; cdr3_aa: CASSRGEGEQFF
v_call: TRBV5-5; j_call: TRBJ2-4; clone_size: NA; d_call: NA; cdr3_nt: TGTGCCAGCAGCCCGAACACTAGCAGAATAGCCAAAAACATTCAGTACTTC; cdr3_aa: CASSPNTSRIAKNIQYF
v_call: TRBV5-4; j_call: TRBJ1-1; clone_size: once; d_call: NA; cdr3_nt: TGTGCCAGCAGCTTGGGGGGCGGGAACACTGAAGCTTTCTTT; cdr3_aa: CASSLGGGNTEAFF
v_call: TRBV5-1; j_call: TRBJ2-5; clone_size: NA; d_call: NA; cdr3_nt: TGCGCCAGCAGCTTGGCCGGACGGGAGGAGACCCAGTACTTC; cdr3_aa: CASSLAGREETQYF
v_call: TRBV25-1; j_call: TRBJ2-3; clone_size: NA; d_call: NA; cdr3_nt: TGTGCCAGCAGTGAATCTGGACTTTTGGGTACGCAGTATTTT; cdr3_aa: CASSESGLLGTQYF
v_call: TRBV6-1; j_call: TRBJ1-4; clone_size: NA; d_call: NA; cdr3_nt: TGTGCCAGCAGTGAAGGCGACAGTGACTATGAAAAACTGTTTTTT; cdr3_aa: CASSEGDSDYEKLFF
v_call: TRBV19; j_call: TRBJ1-5; clone_size: NA; d_call: NA; cdr3_nt: TGTGCCAGTAGTATAGTAGGGAGCAACAATCAGCCCCAGCATTTT; cdr3_aa: CASSIVGSNNQPQHF
v_call: TRBV5-1; j_call: TRBJ2-5; clone_size: NA; d_call: NA; cdr3_nt: TGCGCCAGTTCCGCTCAGGGTGTGGAGACCCAGTACTTC; cdr3_aa: CASSAQGVETQYF
v_call: TRBV7-9; j_call: TRBJ1-4; clone_size: NA; d_call: TRBD1; cdr3_nt: TGTGCCAGCAGCAAGACCGGGGACAGGGAGGAAAAACTGTTTTTT; cdr3_aa: CASSKTGDREEKLFF
v_call: TRBV11-2; j_call: TRBJ1-3; clone_size: NA; d_call: TRBD1; cdr3_nt: TGTGCCAGCAGCTTAGTAGGGGGCCCTCTCTCTGGAAACACCATATATTTT; cdr3_aa: CASSLVGGPLSGNTIYF
v_call: TRBV5-8; j_call: TRBJ2-7; clone_size: NA; d_call: TRBD2; cdr3_nt: TGTGCCAGCAGCTTGAATGGGCGGGGGAGCTCCTACGAGCAGTACTTC; cdr3_aa: CASSLNGRGSSYEQYF
v_call: TRBV5-3; j_call: TRBJ2-7; clone_size: NA; d_call: NA; cdr3_nt: TGTGCCAGAAGCTTGCCCCGGAGAATCCTACGATCTCCGTACTTC; cdr3_aa: CARSLPRRILRSPYF
v_call: TRBV30; j_call: TRBJ1-3; clone_size: NA; d_call: NA; cdr3_nt: TGTGCCTGCCAACAGAGCACTGGAAACACCATATATTTT; cdr3_aa: CACQQSTGNTIYF
v_call: TRBV7-2; j_call: TRBJ2-2; clone_size: once; d_call: NA; cdr3_nt: TGTGCCAGCAGCCCTAGTGGAGGGATCTTCACCGGGGAGCTGTTTTTT; cdr3_aa: CASSPSGGIFTGELFF
v_call: TRBV4-1; j_call: TRBJ1-4; clone_size: NA; d_call: TRBD1; cdr3_nt: TGCGCCAGCAGCCAAGCCGGGACAGGGTGGGAAAGACTGTTTTTT; cdr3_aa: CASSQAGTGWERLFF
v_call: TRBV6-6; j_call: TRBJ2-7; clone_size: few; d_call: TRBD2; cdr3_nt: TGTGCCAGCAGTCGAAAAGGACTAGCGGGATTCAAGTACTTC; cdr3_aa: CASSRKGLAGFKYF
v_call: TRBV15; j_call: TRBJ2-7; clone_size: NA; d_call: TRBD2; cdr3_nt: TGTGCCACCAGCAGAGATCGGGGGGGGCCGTCCTACGAGCAGTACTTC; cdr3_aa: CATSRDRGGPSYEQYF
v_call: TRBV6-4; j_call: TRBJ2-3; clone_size: NA; d_call: NA; cdr3_nt: TGTGCCAGCAGTGACTCGAACGGGGGCACAGATACGCAGTATTTT; cdr3_aa: CASSDSNGGTDTQYF
v_call: TRBV9; j_call: TRBJ2-6; clone_size: NA; d_call: TRBD1; cdr3_nt: TGTGCCAGCAGCGTAACAGGGGCAGGGGCCAACGTCCTGACTTTC; cdr3_aa: CASSVTGAGANVLTF
v_call: TRBV11-2; j_call: TRBJ2-3; clone_size: NA; d_call: NA; cdr3_nt: TGTGCCAGCAGCTTAGAACTTGGGGGGGCGGTTGATACGCAGTATTTT; cdr3_aa: CASSLELGGAVDTQYF
v_call: TRBV6-6; j_call: TRBJ1-2; clone_size: NA; d_call: TRBD1; cdr3_nt: TGTGCCAGCAGTTCGGACAGGGGGAGGGATGGCTACACCTTC; cdr3_aa: CASSSDRGRDGYTF
v_call: TRBV5-1; j_call: TRBJ2-1; clone_size: NA; d_call: NA; cdr3_nt: TGCGCCAGCAGCTTAGATAGGACAGCCAGCTCCTACAATGAGCAGTTCTTC; cdr3_aa: CASSLDRTASSYNEQFF
v_call: TRBV5-1; j_call: TRBJ2-7; clone_size: NA; d_call: TRBD1; cdr3_nt: TGCGCCAGCAGGGGGACAGGTTACGAGCAGTACTTC; cdr3_aa: CASRGTGYEQYF